Reported below is one T cell receptor beta chain. Its antigen is currently not known. No much larger clonotype is one base removed from it; base qualities were not supplied. The data were obtained in a study of blood T cells in healthy people across ages (dated by TCRdb to about 2015). For the study in its entirety: In model experiments, template switching captured roughly one uniquely barcoded TCR beta cDNA molecule for every two T cells. To track age-related changes in TCR beta repertoire diversity, the study relied on deep sequencing normalized with unique cDNA molecular identifiers. Using the same blood draw, the study looked at two additional independent replicas of 1 million unique cDNA reads for two donors, one aged 18 to 30 and the other aged 80 or older. The donors were split into four age groups: young (average around 15 years), middle-aged (39), aged (about 62) and long-lived (roughly 77). To avoid experimental bias, donors of different ages were distributed randomly across sequencing lanes. Results the study describes overall, beyond this receptor: The long-lived group showed more naive CD4+ T cells, fewer expanded clones and increased TCR diversity than the aged group, suggesting age selection. Since profiling was done on bulk unsorted PBMCs, naive and antigen-experienced compartments could not be conclusively compared. Estimates of total diversity based on one million sequenced T cells were considered lower bounds and underestimates. Donor CMV infection status was unknown, potentially confounding age-related changes in expanded clonotypes. As age increased, observed TCR beta diversity per million T cells dropped in a roughly linear way, and a significant reduction was already evident by age about 40. There was a strong correlation between observed TCR beta diversity and the percentage of naive T cells measured by flow cytometry.

The germline V end is reduced by 8 bases and the J end by 4 bases; junction bases left unmatched: 7. The cysteine opens and the phenylalanine closes a CDR3 of 15 amino acids. The entry retains the CDR3 DNA only, 45 bases that are in frame from base 1. From a lookup of the germline V gene, CDR1 and CDR2 are WSHSY and SAAADI. The donors were roughly 38 Caucasian individuals from Russia, aged roughly 6 to 100 years, who were systemically healthy. Each donor gave 9.5 to 10 milliliters of peripheral blood, drawn into EDTA-treated Vacutainer tubes. Ficoll-Paque density-gradient centrifugation was used to isolate PBMCs, with at least 7 million obtained per sample. Trizol reagent was used to extract total RNA from the PBMCs, yielding at least 5.5 micrograms per sample. Naive CD45RAhigh/CD27high T cell percentages were measured by flow cytometry on a PBMC aliquot from every donor. Receptor libraries were prepared by 5' RACE. TCRdb lists the instrument as Illumina HiSeq 2500. A second PCR of roughly 6 to 12 cycles was performed with a sample-barcoded 5' primer and a J-beta primer mix. Each TCR beta cDNA molecule received a unique molecular identifier from a template-switch 5' adaptor carrying 12 random nucleotides. Each sample yielded at least 3 million CDR3-containing paired-end reads. The Mint cDNA synthesis kit, primed by a TRBC-specific oligonucleotide, was used to synthesize first-strand cDNA from all RNA. All cDNA was treated with uracil-DNA glycosylase and then went through a first 18-cycle PCR with the universal primers M1SS and BC2_uni_R. Per the authors' processing: For normalization, 1 million high-quality reads were randomly selected from each sample, with every read carrying a distinct molecular identifier. Instead of being binned into consensus sequences, reads that shared molecular identifiers were thrown out. MiTCR, with a Q25 quality threshold and the strictest error-elimination algorithm, was used for CDR3 identification, clonotype clustering and error correction. Lower-bound total TCR beta diversity was estimated with a nonparametric unseen species model using Euler transformation. TCRdb handled the public reads itself, with Q25 trimming in fastp and clone calling in MiXCR, and kept productive beta chains. A single entry per CDR3 protein holds the most common genes and DNA from its merged rows. TCRdb's processing, not the study's, gives the V and J calls here. This sample holds over a million distinct CDR3 sequences; roughly 40% were observed only once. 7.9% of the sample belongs to the ten largest clones.

Material for sequencing was blood. This receptor was taken from a woman aged 18-35 years in good health. In this chain, TRBV10-2 is recombined with TRBJ2-3; TRBD2 aligns with 12 central bases. At the DNA level, the sequence is TGCGCCAGCGGACGGACTAGCGGGAACGCAGATACGCAGTATTTT. This is translated as CASGRTSGNADTQYF.